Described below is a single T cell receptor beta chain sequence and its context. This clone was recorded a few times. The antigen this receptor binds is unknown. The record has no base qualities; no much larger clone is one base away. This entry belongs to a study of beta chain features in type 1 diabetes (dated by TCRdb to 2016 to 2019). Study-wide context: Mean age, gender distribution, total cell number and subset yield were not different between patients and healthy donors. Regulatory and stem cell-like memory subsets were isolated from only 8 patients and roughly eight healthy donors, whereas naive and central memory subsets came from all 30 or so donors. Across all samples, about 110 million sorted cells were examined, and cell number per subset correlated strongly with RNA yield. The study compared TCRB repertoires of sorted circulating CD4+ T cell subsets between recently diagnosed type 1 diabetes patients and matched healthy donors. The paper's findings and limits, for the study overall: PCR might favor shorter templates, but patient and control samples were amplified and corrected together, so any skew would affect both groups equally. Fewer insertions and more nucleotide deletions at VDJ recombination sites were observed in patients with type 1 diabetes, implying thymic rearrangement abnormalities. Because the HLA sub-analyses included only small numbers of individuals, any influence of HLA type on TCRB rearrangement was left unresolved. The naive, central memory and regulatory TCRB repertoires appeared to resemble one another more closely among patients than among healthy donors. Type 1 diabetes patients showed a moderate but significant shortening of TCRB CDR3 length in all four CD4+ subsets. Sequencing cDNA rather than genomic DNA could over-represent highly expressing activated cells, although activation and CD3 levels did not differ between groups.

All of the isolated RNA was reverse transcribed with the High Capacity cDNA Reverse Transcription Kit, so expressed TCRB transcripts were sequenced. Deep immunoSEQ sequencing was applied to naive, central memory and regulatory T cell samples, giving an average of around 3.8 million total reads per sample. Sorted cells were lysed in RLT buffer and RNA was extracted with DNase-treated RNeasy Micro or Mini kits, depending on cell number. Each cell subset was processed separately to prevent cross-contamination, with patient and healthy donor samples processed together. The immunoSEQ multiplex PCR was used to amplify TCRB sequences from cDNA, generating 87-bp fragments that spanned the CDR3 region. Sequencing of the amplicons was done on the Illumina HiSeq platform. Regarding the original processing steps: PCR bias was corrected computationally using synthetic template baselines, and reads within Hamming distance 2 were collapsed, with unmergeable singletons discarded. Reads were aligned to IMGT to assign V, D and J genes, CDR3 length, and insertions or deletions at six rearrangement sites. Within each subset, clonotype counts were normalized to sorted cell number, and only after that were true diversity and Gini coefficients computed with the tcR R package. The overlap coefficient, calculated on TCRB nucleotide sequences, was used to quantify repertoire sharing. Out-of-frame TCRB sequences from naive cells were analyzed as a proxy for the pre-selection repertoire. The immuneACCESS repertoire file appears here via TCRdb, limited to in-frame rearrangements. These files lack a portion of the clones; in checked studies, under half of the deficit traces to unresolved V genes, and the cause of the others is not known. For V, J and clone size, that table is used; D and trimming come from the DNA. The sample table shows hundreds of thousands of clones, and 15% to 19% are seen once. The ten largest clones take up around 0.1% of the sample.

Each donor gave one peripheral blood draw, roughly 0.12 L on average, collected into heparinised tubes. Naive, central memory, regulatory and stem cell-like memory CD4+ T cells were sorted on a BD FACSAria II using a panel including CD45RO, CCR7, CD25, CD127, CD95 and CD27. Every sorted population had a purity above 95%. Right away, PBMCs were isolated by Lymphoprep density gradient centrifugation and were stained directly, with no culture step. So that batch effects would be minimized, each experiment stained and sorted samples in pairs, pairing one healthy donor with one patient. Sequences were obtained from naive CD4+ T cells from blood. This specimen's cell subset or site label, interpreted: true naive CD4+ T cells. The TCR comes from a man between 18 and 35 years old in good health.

The CDR3 in this case is CASSRPGQTYEQYF. The DNA sequence follows: TGTGCCAGCAGCCGGCCGGGACAGACCTACGAGCAGTACTTC. The chain couples TRBV5-6 to TRBJ2-7, and TRBD1 aligns with 7 junction nucleotides. From the cysteine up to the phenylalanine, the CDR3 has a length of 14 residues. The DNA shown is the 42-base CDR3, in frame from base 1. Per the germline V gene, SGHDT is the CDR1 and YYEEEE is the CDR2. After removal of 4 bases from V and 2 bases from J, the junction retains 6 bases not matched to a gene.